This TCR beta chain was recovered during a study of regulatory T cells in long-lasting Graves disease. The CDR3 consists of 14 residues. Deletions cut 2 bases from V and 4 bases from J, with 15 bases between. The V gene's germline CDR1 is SQVTM and CDR2 ANQGSEA. The time point: newly diagnosed GD, antithyroid drugs for less than 3 months. The TCR library used RNA extracted from PBMCs. The study, taken as a whole, reports: Persistent patients shared fewer than 3,500 public clonotypes among themselves. Newly diagnosed patients shared fewer, at roughly 970.

This clonotype has more than one count but fewer than ten. Antigen specificity is unknown. Investigators prepared the TCR beta libraries by applying iRepertoire HTBI primers and Arm-PCR of CDR3 regions. TCRdb independently ran MiXCR on the multiplex PCR reads; one entry per CDR3 protein. The sample shows about 430,000 distinct CDR3 sequences, approximately 15% of them seen only once. This sample also belongs to another study, concerning T cells in Graves' hyperthyroidism and ophthalmopathy. That paper adds: Newly diagnosed hyperthyroidism patients aged 18 to 65 years had disease lasting under 2 months. First-round RT-PCR targeting the TCR CDR3 was performed with the HTBI primer set.

Sequencing used peripheral blood mononuclear cells (PBMCs), obtained at new diagnosis, from a patient treated with antithyroid drugs. The gene calls are TRBV29-1 and TRBJ2-7, with D perhaps matching TRBD2 (5 bases). This TCR came from a woman between 40 and 50 years old with Graves disease. CDR3 in DNA: TGCAGCGTTGAATTTCGAGGGTTGGGATACGAGCAGTACTTC. Translation gives CSVEFRGLGYEQYF.